This T cell receptor (beta chain) was captured in a study of spatial heterogeneity in lung cancer (dated by TCRdb to about 2019). For context, the study as a whole: Beta-chain transcripts were consistently detected in greater numbers than alpha-chain transcripts, which likely reflects a higher abundance of beta-chain transcripts. In the raw uncorrected reads, each unique combination of TCR and UMI appeared more than ten times on average. In non-small cell lung cancer, the study made a quantitative comparison of TCR alpha and beta repertoires among multiple tumor regions, matched nontumor lung and blood. The study linked features of the TCR repertoire to counts of nonsynonymous mutations, which were determined by whole-exome sequencing of tumor tissue. At surgery, hundreds of tumor regions, 63 to 70 matched nontumor lung samples and 45 to 60 PBMC samples were TCR-sequenced for both alpha and beta chains. What the research found in general, with its limitations: Ubiquitous expanded tumor TCRs showed up in blood more often at tumor resection than at routine follow-up. Confirming at a functional level the hypothesis that regional TCRs recognize regional mutations was considered to require additional single-cell paired TCR alpha and beta sequencing.

From the cysteine through the phenylalanine, the CDR3 covers 14 amino acids. Here the CDR3 DNA is all that survives: 42 bases in frame from base 1. Reading the germline V gene (reference sequence) gives CDR1 GTSNPN and CDR2 SVGIG. Cut back by 3 bases and 1 base, the V and J ends lie 12 bases apart. Library preparation employed 5' RACE. Reads for this sample came from a NextSeq 500. In the TCR library protocol, a unique molecular identifier was attached to each TCR cDNA molecule so that PCR and sequencing errors could be corrected. Processing in the source paper ran as follows. Decombinator tools were used for TCR identification, UMI-based error correction and CDR3 extraction. TCRs above a frequency of 2 per 1,000, corresponding to the top 1% of the tumor frequency distribution, were defined as expanded. Rényi diversity was computed with the R vegan package after subsampling each repertoire 100 times to 5,000 TCRs. To build CDR3 similarity networks, amino acid triplet string-kernel similarity was used, and CDR3s were connected when their pairwise similarity was above 0.82. TCRdb's own reprocessing of the public reads used fastp at Q25 and MiXCR and kept productive beta chains. CDR3 protein sequences are deduplicated, and each keeps its most common genes and DNA. The V and J calls and clone size are TCRdb's, not the authors'. The sample table contains roughly 48,000 distinct CDR3 sequences; only one count was recorded for approximately 10% of them. Around 39% of the sample is in the top ten clones.

The meaning of the sample's time point label: sample taken at primary tumor resection. Whole RNA extracted from tumor and nontumor lung tissue, or from cryopreserved PBMC samples, was used for TCR sequencing without cell sorting. Samples were obtained from 72 patients with early-stage, untreated non-small cell lung cancer from the lung TRACERx cohort. A patient was chosen for TCR sequencing only when enough RNA was available from at least two tumor regions. About this clonotype: Which antigen it targets is not known. The record has no base qualities; no much larger clone is one base away.

The specimen was PBMCs, collected at surgery. This clonotype originated in a female donor with early-stage non-small cell lung cancer. The V and J segments used are TRBV30 and TRBJ1-1, with no reliable assignment of the D segment. The sequenced DNA: TGTGCCTGGAGAGAAAGGGTGCGGAACACTGAAGCTTTCTTT. This encodes CAWRERVRNTEAFF.